The rows below give T cell receptor beta chains drawn from one sample of a study of T cell repertoires in cytomegalovirus infection. In TCRdb, the reads were re-called with MiXCR into one record per CDR3 protein. This sample has about 120,000 distinct CDR3 sequences; around 9.1% occur once, and the top ten carry 30% to 40%. These receptors have no known antigen. Sequenced sample: PBMCs, sequenced either directly or after in vitro stimulation (not recorded which). Receptors originate from a human donor in good health (CMV status not recorded). Some clones in this sample may be carry-over from other donors' samples. The CDR3 runs from the conserved cysteine through the conserved F or W. A D gene is named only where the DNA matches it firmly. Clone size appears in some rows only: once, few, many, or a class for an expanded clone.

abundance: many
d_gene: -
len: 16
j_gene: TRBJ1-5
v_gene: TRBV12-3/TRBV12-4
CDR3aa: CASSLADRRGNQPQHF
CDR3nt: TGTGCCAGCAGCCTTGCCGACAGGAGGGGCAATCAGCCCCAGCATTTT

abundance: -
d_gene: -
len: 14
j_gene: TRBJ2-2
v_gene: TRBV24-1
CDR3aa: CATSPRENTGELFF
CDR3nt: TGTGCCACCAGTCCCAGGGAGAACACCGGGGAGCTGTTTTTT

abundance: many
d_gene: TRBD2
len: 17
j_gene: TRBJ2-1
v_gene: TRBV6-6
CDR3aa: CASSYLLAGGSYNEQFF
CDR3nt: TGTGCCAGCAGTTACTTACTAGCGGGAGGGTCCTACAATGAGCAGTTCTTC

abundance: many
d_gene: TRBD1
len: 15
j_gene: TRBJ1-5
v_gene: TRBV20-1
CDR3aa: CSASRDSYSNQPQHF
CDR3nt: TGCAGTGCTAGTCGGGACAGTTATAGCAATCAGCCCCAGCATTTT

abundance: -
d_gene: -
len: 14
j_gene: TRBJ1-3
v_gene: TRBV6-6
CDR3aa: CASKTGSSANTIYF
CDR3nt: TGTGCCAGCAAAACAGGTAGCTCTGCAAACACCATATATTTT

abundance: -
d_gene: TRBD2
len: 17
j_gene: TRBJ2-1
v_gene: TRBV7-9
CDR3aa: CASSSPLAGSSYNEQFF
CDR3nt: TGTGCCAGCAGCTCCCCACTAGCGGGAAGCTCCTACAATGAGCAGTTCTTC

abundance: many
d_gene: -
len: 12
j_gene: TRBJ1-6
v_gene: TRBV7-2
CDR3aa: CASSLVYSPLHF
CDR3nt: TGTGCCAGCAGCTTAGTTTATTCACCCCTCCACTTT

abundance: -
d_gene: TRBD1
len: 13
j_gene: TRBJ2-7
v_gene: TRBV2
CDR3aa: CASRRQGSGEQYF
CDR3nt: TGTGCCAGCCGTCGACAGGGATCGGGGGAGCAGTACTTC

abundance: -
d_gene: TRBD1
len: 16
j_gene: TRBJ2-5
v_gene: TRBV12-5
CDR3aa: CASGLADRGGQETQYF
CDR3nt: TGTGCTAGTGGTTTGGCGGACAGGGGTGGACAAGAGACCCAGTACTTC

abundance: many
d_gene: -
len: 15
j_gene: TRBJ1-5
v_gene: TRBV7-2
CDR3aa: CASSLAPQLNQPQHF
CDR3nt: TGTGCCAGCAGCTTAGCTCCACAGCTCAATCAGCCCCAGCATTTT

abundance: many
d_gene: -
len: 14
j_gene: TRBJ2-1
v_gene: TRBV19
CDR3aa: CASRLAAGTNEQFF
CDR3nt: TGTGCCAGTAGGTTGGCGGCTGGGACGAATGAGCAGTTCTTC

abundance: many
d_gene: -
len: 14
j_gene: TRBJ2-2
v_gene: TRBV7-2
CDR3aa: CASRVAVNTGELFF
CDR3nt: TGTGCCAGCCGTGTTGCGGTAAACACCGGGGAGCTGTTTTTT

abundance: many
d_gene: TRBD1
len: 16
j_gene: TRBJ1-4
v_gene: TRBV28
CDR3aa: CASSLGQGATNEKLFF
CDR3nt: TGTGCCAGCAGCCTAGGACAGGGCGCAACTAATGAAAAACTGTTTTTT

abundance: many
d_gene: -
len: 16
j_gene: TRBJ2-4
v_gene: TRBV7-2
CDR3aa: CASSLASFQGKNIQYF
CDR3nt: TGTGCCAGCAGCTTAGCCTCATTCCAGGGAAAAAACATTCAGTACTTC

abundance: -
d_gene: -
len: 11
j_gene: TRBJ1-6
v_gene: TRBV2
CDR3aa: CASNANSPLHF
CDR3nt: TGTGCCAGCAATGCCAATTCACCCCTCCACTTT

abundance: -
d_gene: -
len: 16
j_gene: TRBJ1-6
v_gene: TRBV6-5
CDR3aa: CASSYRGRQGNSPLHF
CDR3nt: TGTGCCAGCAGTTACAGGGGTCGGCAGGGCAATTCACCCCTCCACTTT

abundance: -
d_gene: -
len: 13
j_gene: TRBJ2-3
v_gene: TRBV10-3
CDR3aa: CATQKGSADTQYF
CDR3nt: TGTGCCACCCAGAAGGGGAGTGCAGATACGCAGTATTTT

abundance: many
d_gene: -
len: 14
j_gene: TRBJ1-1
v_gene: TRBV7-9
CDR3aa: CASSSQAGNTEAFF
CDR3nt: TGTGCCAGCAGCTCACAAGCTGGGAACACTGAAGCTTTCTTT

abundance: -
d_gene: -
len: 11
j_gene: TRBJ2-5
v_gene: TRBV19
CDR3aa: CASNSGETQYF
CDR3nt: TGTGCCAGTAACAGTGGAGAGACCCAGTACTTC

abundance: -
d_gene: -
len: 15
j_gene: TRBJ1-2
v_gene: TRBV7-9
CDR3aa: CASSLEVGSGYGYTF
CDR3nt: TGTGCCAGCAGCTTAGAGGTCGGGAGTGGCTATGGCTACACCTTC

abundance: -
d_gene: -
len: 13
j_gene: TRBJ2-2
v_gene: TRBV5-4
CDR3aa: CASSLKGTGELFF
CDR3nt: TGTGCCAGCAGCTTGAAGGGGACCGGGGAGCTGTTTTTT

abundance: -
d_gene: TRBD1
len: 17
j_gene: TRBJ2-2
v_gene: TRBV9
CDR3aa: CASSAGQAFANTGELFF
CDR3nt: TGTGCCAGCAGCGCCGGACAGGCCTTCGCGAACACCGGGGAGCTGTTTTTT

abundance: many
d_gene: TRBD1
len: 15
j_gene: TRBJ1-2
v_gene: TRBV7-9
CDR3aa: CASSLEGTGGIGYTF
CDR3nt: TGTGCCAGCAGCTTAGAAGGGACAGGGGGCATTGGCTACACCTTC

abundance: -
d_gene: -
len: 14
j_gene: TRBJ2-1
v_gene: TRBV7-9
CDR3aa: CASSLLAPYNEQFF
CDR3nt: TGTGCCAGCAGCTTATTGGCGCCTTACAATGAGCAGTTCTTC

abundance: once
d_gene: -
len: 14
j_gene: TRBJ1-5
v_gene: TRBV11-3
CDR3aa: CASSLEGIRQPQHF
CDR3nt: TGTGCCAGCAGCCTGGAGGGTATTCGACAGCCCCAGCATTTT

abundance: many
d_gene: -
len: 15
j_gene: TRBJ2-2
v_gene: TRBV7-2
CDR3aa: CASSFLGLLTGELFF
CDR3nt: TGTGCCAGCAGCTTCCTGGGACTTCTCACCGGGGAGCTGTTTTTT

abundance: many
d_gene: TRBD2
len: 14
j_gene: TRBJ2-7
v_gene: TRBV7-2
CDR3aa: CASSSRLAGGEQYF
CDR3nt: TGTGCCAGCAGCTCGCGACTAGCGGGAGGCGAGCAGTACTTC

abundance: many
d_gene: -
len: 15
j_gene: TRBJ1-1
v_gene: TRBV7-8
CDR3aa: CASSAAGRAYTEAFF
CDR3nt: TGTGCCAGCAGCGCTGCGGGACGAGCCTACACTGAAGCTTTCTTT

abundance: many
d_gene: TRBD2
len: 19
j_gene: TRBJ2-1
v_gene: TRBV2
CDR3aa: CASSPIPGTSGPAENEQFF
CDR3nt: TGTGCCAGCAGTCCGATTCCCGGGACTAGCGGGCCTGCAGAAAATGAGCAGTTCTTC

abundance: many
d_gene: -
len: 18
j_gene: TRBJ1-5
v_gene: TRBV6-1
CDR3aa: CASSVNRDSLYSNQPQHF
CDR3nt: TGTGCCAGCAGCGTCAACAGGGACTCCCTTTATAGCAATCAGCCCCAGCATTTT

abundance: many
d_gene: -
len: 14
j_gene: TRBJ1-1
v_gene: TRBV6-5
CDR3aa: CASSYGTANTEAFF
CDR3nt: TGTGCCAGCAGTTACGGGACGGCGAACACTGAAGCTTTCTTT

abundance: many
d_gene: TRBD1
len: 13
j_gene: TRBJ1-1
v_gene: TRBV7-2
CDR3aa: CASSPDRGLRAFF
CDR3nt: TGTGCCAGCAGCCCAGACAGGGGGCTGAGAGCTTTCTTT

abundance: few
d_gene: TRBD2
len: 17
j_gene: TRBJ2-1
v_gene: TRBV4-2
CDR3aa: CASSQERTSGSVWEQFF
CDR3nt: TGTGCCAGCAGCCAAGAGAGGACTAGCGGGAGTGTATGGGAGCAGTTCTTC

abundance: many
d_gene: -
len: 18
j_gene: TRBJ2-5
v_gene: TRBV20-1
CDR3aa: CSATWYPSDRSYQETQYF
CDR3nt: TGCAGTGCCACATGGTACCCGTCGGACAGATCGTACCAAGAGACCCAGTACTTC

abundance: few
d_gene: -
len: 15
j_gene: TRBJ1-5
v_gene: TRBV5-1
CDR3aa: CASSLWEGGSQPQHF
CDR3nt: TGCGCCAGCAGCTTGTGGGAGGGAGGGAGTCAGCCCCAGCATTTT

abundance: -
d_gene: -
len: 12
j_gene: TRBJ1-2
v_gene: TRBV20-1
CDR3aa: CSADGRVYGYTF
CDR3nt: TGCAGTGCCGATGGACGGGTCTATGGCTACACCTTC

abundance: many
d_gene: -
len: 13
j_gene: TRBJ2-1
v_gene: TRBV12-3/TRBV12-4
CDR3aa: CASSSSLGNEQFF
CDR3nt: TGTGCCAGCAGCTCCAGCCTGGGGAATGAGCAGTTCTTC

abundance: -
d_gene: -
len: 14
j_gene: TRBJ2-3
v_gene: TRBV7-2
CDR3aa: CASSRGYSADTQYF
CDR3nt: TGTGCCAGCAGTCGGGGGTACTCGGCAGATACGCAGTATTTT

abundance: -
d_gene: -
len: 15
j_gene: TRBJ2-7
v_gene: TRBV28
CDR3aa: CASSLGQAFSYEQYF
CDR3nt: TGTGCCAGCAGTTTAGGTCAGGCCTTCTCCTACGAGCAGTACTTC

abundance: many
d_gene: TRBD1
len: 17
j_gene: TRBJ2-1
v_gene: TRBV5-1
CDR3aa: CASRQRAGTAQYNEQFF
CDR3nt: TGCGCCAGCAGGCAACGGGCCGGGACAGCCCAATACAATGAGCAGTTCTTC